This T cell receptor beta chain was sequenced during a study of cytomegalovirus exposure and HLA in healthy donors. Despite likely unrecorded immune exposures, the donors were nominally healthy at the time of sampling. The germline V gene encodes CDR1 MRHNA and CDR2 SNTAGT. After removal of 7 bases from V and 3 bases from J, the junction contained 7 bases not matched to a gene. The CDR3 has 15 amino acids. General study findings and limits: Across all donors, roughly uniform sequencing depth was an assumption of the presence/absence analyses. Later analysis showed TCR association rates varying by HLA locus, highest for DRB1 and lowest for HLA-C.

As for this clone: Its cognate antigen is unknown.

Use of 60 Vbeta and 13 Jbeta primers characterized the PCR. Assay: immunoSEQ multiplex PCR; the TCRdb copy retains only in-frame clones and omits some. The profile shows 130,000 to 150,000 clones, approximately 84% of them singletons. The gene calls are TRBV6-4 and TRBJ2-3; TRBD2 matches at 10 bases. Sequenced input: PBMCs. The TCR comes from an older woman in good health and CMV-seropositive. In DNA form, the CDR3 reads TGTGCCAGCAAGGAGCGGGAGGGCAATACAGATACGCAGTATTTT. It encodes CASKEREGNTDTQYF.